This passage covers 27 T cell receptor beta chains from one sample sequenced in a study of control samples from healthy donors and cancer patients. Using immunoSEQ multiplex PCR, the repertoire was profiled, and TCRdb retains in-frame clones only, with some absent. The data hold 70,000 to 80,000 clones, with approximately 80% observed a single time. The sequenced material came from blood. The receptor set was obtained from a man in his fifties in good health.

Only one count was recorded for this clone. The V and J genes are TRBV3-1 (or the pseudogene TRBV3-2) and TRBJ1-1; D gene unclear. This CDR3 is 14 amino acids long. Germline values: CDR1 LGHDT, CDR2 YNNKEL (reference sequence). V dropped 0 bases and J dropped 5 bases, with 10 bases sitting between them. The CDR3 DNA is TGTGCCAGCAGCCAAGATAAATCCGGAACTGAAGCTTTCTTT. Its protein product is CASSQDKSGTEAFF.

This chain links TRBV15 with TRBJ2-7, with 10 bases aligning to TRBD1. After removal of 5 bases from V and 5 bases from J, the junction contained 9 bases not matched to a gene. The CDR3 is made up of 15 amino acids. CDR1 is LNHNV and CDR2 is YYDKDF in the germline V gene (reference sequence). The CDR3: CATSVDRGHKDEQYF. The CDR3 nucleotides are TGTGCCACCAGCGTTGACAGGGGGCATAAGGACGAGCAGTACTTC.

The CDR3 region is CSAAPRPFF. DNA for the CDR3: TGCAGTGCGGCCCCTCGGCCTTTCTTT. The chain combines TRBV20-1 with TRBJ1-1; D call uncertain. Germline values: CDR1 DFQATT, CDR2 SNEGSKA (reference sequence). The CDR3 length is 9 residues. V dropped 6 bases and J dropped 12 bases, with 11 bases sitting between them.

This chain joins TRBV5-1 and TRBJ2-7; 9 bases fit TRBD1. CDR3 length: 15 residues. V was pared by 4 bases and J by 6 bases, with 11 bases of the junction left unmatched. CDR1 and CDR2 (germline): SGHRS, YFSETQ. The CDR3 is CASSAPGQGFSEQYF. The CDR3 DNA reads as TGCGCCAGCAGCGCCCCGGGACAGGGTTTTTCCGAGCAGTACTTC.

This chain joins TRBV11-3 and TRBJ2-1; D is tentatively TRBD1 or TRBD2 (5 bases each). Germline values: CDR1 SGHNT, CDR2 YENEEA. V lost 5 bases and J lost 6, with 14 bases in between. This CDR3 is 14 amino acids long. The DNA of the CDR3 is TGTGCCAGCAGCAAGGGGAGCGCGTTCAATGAGCAGTTCTTC. Its translation is CASSKGSAFNEQFF.

The chain has TRBV6-6 and TRBJ1-5; the D is unclear. In germline, CDR1 is MNHNY, CDR2 SVGAGI (reference sequence). The CDR3 has 12 amino acids. V lost 4 bases to trimming and J lost 7 bases, with 8 bases between them. CDR3 sequence: CASSSRGQPQHF. The CDR3 DNA is TGTGCCAGCAGTTCCCGCGGGCAGCCCCAGCATTTT.

J is TRBJ2-3 and V is TRBV6-6; 8 bases map to TRBD2. The CDR3 is 16 residues long. The germline V gene encodes CDR1 MNHNY and CDR2 SVGAGI (reference sequence). The V segment lost 2 bases and the J segment 2 bases; nucleotides outside the gene matches: 6. CDR3 sequence: CASSYGLAGHTDTQYF. The CDR3 DNA reads as TGTGCCAGCAGTTACGGCCTAGCGGGCCACACAGATACGCAGTATTTT.

This chain links TRBV2 with TRBJ1-6; 7 bases map to TRBD1. CDR1 is SNHLY, CDR2 FYNNEI, per germline. V shed 4 bases and J 8 bases; nucleotides not matched to a gene: 5. CDR3 length equals 14 residues. CDR3 sequence: CASSGQGVDSPLHF. The CDR3 DNA is TGTGCCAGCAGTGGACAGGGAGTCGATTCACCCCTCCACTTT.

The chain links TRBV30 to TRBJ2-3; 8 positions match TRBD2. CDR3 length: 15 amino acids. The V gene's germline CDR1 is GTSNPN and CDR2 SVGIG (reference sequence). V was clipped by 4 bases and J by 4 bases; unmatched bases: 10. Written as DNA, the CDR3 is TGTGCCTGGAAAGCGGGAGTGGGGGTCGCAGATACGCAGTATTTT. It specifies CAWKAGVGVADTQYF.

V gene TRBV15 combines with J gene TRBJ2-1; weak D call: TRBD1 (5 bases). V was shortened by 4 bases and J by 3 bases, with 13 bases between the two germline ends. The CDR3 length is 15 residues. CDR1 LNHNV and CDR2 YYDKDF come from the germline V gene (reference sequence). CDR3 sequence reads: CATSITLGDYNEQFF. CDR3 nucleotide sequence: TGTGCCACCAGCATTACTTTAGGGGACTACAATGAGCAGTTCTTC. The full variable domain, in which reference TRBV15 and TRBJ2-1 provide the parts outside the CDR3, is DAMVIQNPRYQVTQFGKPVTLSCSQTLNHNVMYWYQQKSSQAPKLLFHYYDKDFNNEADTPDNFQSRRPNTSFCFLDIRSPGLGDTAMYLCATSITLGDYNEQFFGPGTRLTVL.

V is TRBV18 and J is TRBJ2-7, with D unclear. Germline values: CDR1 KGHSH, CDR2 LQKENI. V lost 6 bases and J 0 bases, leaving 18 bases between the germline ends. The CDR3 runs 16 residues. CDR3 residues: CASSAGLAQASYEQYF. Here the CDR3 DNA reads TGTGCCAGCTCCGCCGGGCTGGCACAAGCCTCCTACGAGCAGTACTTC.

The V and J genes are TRBV19 and TRBJ2-2; maybe TRBD1 (5 bases). Trimming pared 7 bases from V and 4 bases from J, leaving 13 bases between. Germline loops: CDR1 LNHDA, CDR2 SQIVND (reference sequence). This CDR3 region has 14 residues. The CDR3: CASNDRPTTGELFF. CDR3 sequence (DNA): TGTGCCAGTAATGACAGACCAACCACCGGGGAGCTGTTTTTT.

The chain links TRBV28 to TRBJ1-1; D is undetermined. The CDR3 totals 14 residues. Trimming stripped 7 bases from V and 1 base from J, with 13 bases between. The germline V gene has CDR1 MDHEN and CDR2 SYDVKM. The CDR3 nucleotides read TGTGCCAGCACCGCTGGAACCACGAACACTGAAGCTTTCTTT. This encodes CASTAGTTNTEAFF.

V gene TRBV27 combines with J gene TRBJ2-3, with D possibly TRBD1 on 5 matching bases. The germline V and J ends were trimmed by 3 bases and 0 bases, with 10 bases remaining between them. CDR1 MNHEY and CDR2 SMNVEV come from the germline V gene (reference sequence). The CDR3 loop spans 15 amino acids. The chain's CDR3 is CASSLVQGSTDTQYF. The CDR3 coding sequence is TGTGCCAGCAGTTTGGTGCAGGGAAGCACAGATACGCAGTATTTT.

The CDR3 nucleotides read TGTGCCAGCAGCTTACCTGTCGGGAGAGCAGATACGCAGTATTTT. Protein product: CASSLPVGRADTQYF. The chain uses TRBV7-9 and TRBJ2-3, with D possibly matching TRBD2 (6 bases). V was clipped by 2 bases and J by 4 bases, with 13 bases between them. The CDR3 length is 15 residues. Germline values: CDR1 SEHNR, CDR2 FQNEAQ (reference sequence). The whole variable domain, remainder taken from reference TRBV7-9 and TRBJ2-3, is DTGVSQNPRHKITKRGQNVTFRCDPISEHNRLYWYRQTLGQGPEFLTYFQNEAQLEKSRLLSDRFSAERPKGSFSTLEIQRTEQGDSAMYLCASSLPVGRADTQYFGPGTRLTVL.

The gene calls are TRBV19 and TRBJ1-6; 9 nucleotides match TRBD1. Trimming at V came to 5 bases and at J to 16 bases, leaving 9 bases not matched to a gene. CDR3 length: 13 amino acids. From germline, CDR1 is LNHDA and CDR2 SQIVND (reference sequence). The CDR3 region is CASSPARGTGLHF. DNA of the CDR3: TGTGCCAGTAGTCCCGCCCGGGGGACAGGGCTCCACTTT.

V usage is TRBV28 and J usage is TRBJ1-1, with D perhaps TRBD1 (5 bases). This CDR3 is built from 13 residues. From germline, CDR1 is MDHEN and CDR2 SYDVKM. V lost 7 bases to trimming and J lost 3 bases, with 12 bases between them. The CDR3 coding sequence is TGTGCCAGCAAACTACTGGGGGACACTGAAGCTTTCTTT. Its translation: CASKLLGDTEAFF.

The rearrangement uses TRBV24-1 and TRBJ2-7; 10 bases are shared with TRBD1. This CDR3 comprises 15 residues. V was clipped by 2 bases and J by 4 bases; unmatched bases: 4. Per germline, CDR1 KGHDR and CDR2 SFDVKD. CDR3 region: CATSDSGQGRYEQYF. The CDR3 coding sequence is TGTGCCACCAGTGATTCGGGACAGGGGAGGTACGAGCAGTACTTC.

The chain combines TRBV7-9 with TRBJ1-4, with TRBD1 as a possible D gene (6 bases). This CDR3 has 15 residues. Germline CDR1 SEHNR, CDR2 FQNEAQ (reference sequence). With 3 bases removed from V and 8 bases from J, the gap between germline ends came to 16 bases. This CDR3 is CASSFDQGKREKLFF. The CDR3 region has the DNA TGTGCCAGCAGCTTCGACCAGGGGAAGAGGGAAAAACTGTTTTTT.

The rearrangement links TRBV5-8 to TRBJ2-1, with D perhaps matching TRBD2 (5 bases). CDR1 and CDR2 from the germline V gene are SGHTS and YDEGEE. V was clipped by 4 bases and J by 10 bases, with 9 bases between them. This CDR3 comprises 11 residues. The CDR3 sequence: CASSVSGEQFF. In DNA, the CDR3 is TGTGCCAGCAGCGTGTCGGGGGAGCAGTTCTTC.

This rearrangement joins TRBV28 to TRBJ2-1; 10 nucleotides match TRBD2. J lost 1 base, V lost 5 bases, and 11 bases had no gene match. The CDR3 contains 18 residues. Germline V gene sequence: CDR1 MDHEN, CDR2 SYDVKM. The DNA of the CDR3 is TGTGCCAGCAGTCTACACCGAGCGGGAGGGTCTTCCTACAATGAGCAGTTCTTC. Amino acids: CASSLHRAGGSSYNEQFF.

V is TRBV28 and J is TRBJ2-1; 10 bases agree with TRBD2. Germline trimming cut 7 bases from V and 2 bases from J; bases unmatched to any gene: 5. The CDR3 length is 15 residues. CDR1 is MDHEN, CDR2 SYDVKM, per germline. The CDR3 DNA is TGTGCCAGCACCGACCTAGCGGGGGCCTACAATGAGCAGTTCTTC. This encodes CASTDLAGAYNEQFF.

This chain links TRBV13 with TRBJ1-2; TRBD1 is a possible D gene (5 bases). Germline V gene sequence: CDR1 PRHDT, CDR2 FYEKMQ (reference sequence). The CDR3 runs 14 residues. V lost 2 bases to trimming and J lost 4 bases, with 11 bases between them. In nucleotides, the CDR3 is TGTGCCAGCAGCTTACCCAGGGTCCGCTATGGCTACACCTTC. It encodes CASSLPRVRYGYTF.

V usage is TRBV7-2 and J usage is TRBJ1-5; the D is unclear. Trimming stripped 5 bases from V and 6 bases from J, with 11 bases between. Germline V gene lookup returns CDR1 SGHTA and CDR2 FQGNSA. The length of the CDR3 is 13 residues. The DNA for the CDR3 is TGTGCCAGCAGCGTAGAGGGCTTTCAGCCCCAGCATTTT. Translating it yields CASSVEGFQPQHF.

V and J are TRBV6-6 and TRBJ2-1; D might be TRBD1 (5 bases). Between the trimmed V and J ends, which lost 7 bases and 5 bases, there was a span of 12 bases. This CDR3 spans 13 amino acids. From germline, CDR1 is MNHNY and CDR2 SVGAGI (reference sequence). The CDR3 nucleotides are TGTGCCAGCATGTTTGGGGCGAACAATGAGCAGTTCTTC. This gives the protein CASMFGANNEQFF.

The V and J genes are TRBV18 and TRBJ1-3; no clear D gene. The CDR3 covers 15 residues. V shed 1 base and J shed 0 bases, with 7 bases lying between them. Germline-derived CDR1 and CDR2 are KGHSH and LQKENI. CDR3 nucleotide sequence: TGTGCCAGCTCACCACGCCCTGACTCTGGAAACACCATATATTTT. Encoded protein: CASSPRPDSGNTIYF.

The V and J genes are TRBV7-9 and TRBJ1-6, with TRBD1 matching over 9 bases. The CDR3 has 16 amino acids. After removal of 5 bases from V and 8 bases from J, the junction contained 10 bases not matched to a gene. In germline, CDR1 is SEHNR, CDR2 FQNEAQ (reference sequence). The CDR3 reads CASSPLPGQGYSPLHF. CDR3 sequence (DNA): TGTGCCAGCAGCCCCCTTCCGGGACAGGGCTATTCACCCCTCCACTTT. The complete variable domain, with remaining parts taken from reference TRBV7-9 and TRBJ1-6, reads DTGVSQNPRHKITKRGQNVTFRCDPISEHNRLYWYRQTLGQGPEFLTYFQNEAQLEKSRLLSDRFSAERPKGSFSTLEIQRTEQGDSAMYLCASSPLPGQGYSPLHFGNGTRLTVT.